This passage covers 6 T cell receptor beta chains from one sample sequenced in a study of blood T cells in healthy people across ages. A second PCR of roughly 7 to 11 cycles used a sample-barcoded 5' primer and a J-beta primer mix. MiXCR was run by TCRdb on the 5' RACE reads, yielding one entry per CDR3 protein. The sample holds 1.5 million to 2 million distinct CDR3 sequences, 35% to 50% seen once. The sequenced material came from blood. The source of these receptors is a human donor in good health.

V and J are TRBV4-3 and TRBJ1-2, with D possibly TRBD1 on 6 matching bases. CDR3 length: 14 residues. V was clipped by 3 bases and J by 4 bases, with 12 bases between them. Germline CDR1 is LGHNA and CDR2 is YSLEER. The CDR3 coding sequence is TGCGCCAGCAGCCAGGATGGACAGTCCTATGGCTACACCTTC. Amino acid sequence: CASSQDGQSYGYTF.

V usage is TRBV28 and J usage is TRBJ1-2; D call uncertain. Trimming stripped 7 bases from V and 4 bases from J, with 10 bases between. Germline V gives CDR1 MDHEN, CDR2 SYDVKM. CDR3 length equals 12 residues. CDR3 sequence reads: CASIGEPYGYTF. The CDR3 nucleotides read TGTGCCAGCATTGGGGAGCCCTATGGCTACACCTTC.

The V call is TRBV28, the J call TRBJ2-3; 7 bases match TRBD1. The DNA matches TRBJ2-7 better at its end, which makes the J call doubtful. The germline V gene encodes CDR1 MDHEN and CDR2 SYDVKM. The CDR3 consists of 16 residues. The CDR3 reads CASTWATGTASYEQYF. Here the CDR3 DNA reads TGTGCCAGCACCTGGGCAACCGGGACAGCCTCCTACGAGCAGTACTTC.

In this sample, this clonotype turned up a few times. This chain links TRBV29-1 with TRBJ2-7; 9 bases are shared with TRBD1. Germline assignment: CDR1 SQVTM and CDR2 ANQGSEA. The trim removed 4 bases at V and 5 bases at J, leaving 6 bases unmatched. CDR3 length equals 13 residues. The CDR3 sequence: CSVGGTGFHEQYF. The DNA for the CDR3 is TGCAGCGTTGGTGGGACAGGGTTTCACGAGCAGTACTTC.

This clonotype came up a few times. This CDR3 reads CASSLGAASDTQYF. The CDR3 DNA reads TGTGCCAGCAGCTTAGGGGCAGCTTCAGATACGCAGTATTTT. V is TRBV11-3 and J is TRBJ2-3, with D unresolved. V was pared by 1 base and J by 4 bases, with 9 bases between. The CDR3 contains 14 residues. CDR1 is SGHNT and CDR2 is YENEEA in the germline V gene.

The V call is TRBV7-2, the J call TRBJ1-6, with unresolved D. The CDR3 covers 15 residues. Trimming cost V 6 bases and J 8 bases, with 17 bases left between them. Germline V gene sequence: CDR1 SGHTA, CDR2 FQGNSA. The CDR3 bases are TGTGCCAGCAGAGGCGGGGAACAGCTCCATTCACCCCTCCACTTT. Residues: CASRGGEQLHSPLHF.